Shown below are 4 T cell receptor beta chains from a single sample sequenced in a study of T cells in Graves' hyperthyroidism and ophthalmopathy. Amplified TCR beta CDR3 regions derived from RNA transcripts. The study used the HTBI primer set for a first-round RT-PCR of the TCR CDR3. TCRdb called the multiplex PCR reads again in MiXCR, with one record for every CDR3 protein. Counted here are some 700,000 distinct CDR3 sequences, approximately 15% occurring once; the ten biggest clones make up about a sixth. The sample was blood. The origin of the receptors is a man aged 45-65 years with Graves' hyperthyroidism.

This clonotype was detected many times. The chain has TRBV3-1 and TRBJ1-1; 11 nucleotides agree with TRBD1. The CDR3 runs 13 residues. Germline-derived CDR1 and CDR2 are LGHDT and YNNKEL (reference sequence). V trimming: 6 bases; J trimming: 7 bases; junction bases outside the gene matches: 4. CDR3 DNA: TGTGCCAGCAGTCGGACAGGGGGCATTGAAGCTTTCTTT. Translation gives CASSRTGGIEAFF.

This clonotype was counted a few times. The chain employs TRBV20-1 and TRBJ2-1, with TRBD2 identical over 8 bases. Per the germline V gene, CDR1 is DFQATT and CDR2 is SNEGSKA (reference sequence). Losses at the gene ends were 3 bases for V and 3 bases for J; bases not matched to a gene: 7. This CDR3 has 15 residues. The CDR3 loop reads CSASKELAVYNEQFF. CDR3 coding DNA: TGCAGTGCTAGCAAGGAACTAGCGGTCTACAATGAGCAGTTCTTC.

The DNA for the CDR3 is TGCGCCAGCAGCCCAGGGACAGGGGGTACCGGGGAGCTGTTTTTT. Amino acid sequence: CASSPGTGGTGELFF. This chain joins TRBV5-1 and TRBJ2-2, with TRBD1 matching over 11 bases. With V trimmed by 4 bases and J by 5 bases, 4 bases remained unmatched. This CDR3 is built from 15 residues. The germline V gene encodes CDR1 SGHRS and CDR2 YFSETQ.

The chain is built from TRBV7-9 and TRBJ2-7, with D possibly matching TRBD2 (7 bases). Germline CDR1 is SEHNR and CDR2 is FQNEAQ (reference sequence). This CDR3 is built from 17 residues. With 5 bases removed from V and 2 bases from J, the gap between germline ends came to 22 bases. Here the CDR3 reads CASSLDKGGALTYEQYF. The CDR3 coding sequence is TGTGCCAGCAGCCTCGACAAGGGGGGGGCCTTAACCTACGAGCAGTACTTC.